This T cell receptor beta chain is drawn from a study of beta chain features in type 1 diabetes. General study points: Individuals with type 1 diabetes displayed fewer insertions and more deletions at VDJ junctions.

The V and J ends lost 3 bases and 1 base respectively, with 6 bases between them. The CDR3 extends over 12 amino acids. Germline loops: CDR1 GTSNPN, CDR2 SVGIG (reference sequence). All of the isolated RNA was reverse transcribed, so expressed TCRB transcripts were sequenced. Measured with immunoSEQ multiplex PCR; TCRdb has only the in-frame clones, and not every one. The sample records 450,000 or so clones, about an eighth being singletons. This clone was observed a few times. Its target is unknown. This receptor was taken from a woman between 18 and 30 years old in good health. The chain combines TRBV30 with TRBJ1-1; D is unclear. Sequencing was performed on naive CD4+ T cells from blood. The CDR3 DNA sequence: TGTGCCTGGAGGAACCGGAACACTGAAGCTTTCTTT. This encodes CAWRNRNTEAFF. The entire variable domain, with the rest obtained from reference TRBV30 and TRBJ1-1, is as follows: SQTIHQWPATLVQPVGSPLSLECTVEGTSNPNLYWYRQAAGRGLQLLFYSVGIGQISSEVPQNLSASRPQDRQFILSSKKLLLSDSGFYLCAWRNRNTEAFFGQGTRLTVV.